Here is one T cell receptor beta chain with its context. As yet, its antigen is unknown. This specimen belongs to a study of shared clonotypes between healthy human individuals. Study context: For every donor, three CD4 naive, three CD4 memory, two CD8 naive and one CD8 memory plates were used.

CDR3 length: 15 residues. CDR1 is GTSNPN and CDR2 is SVGIG in the germline V gene (reference sequence). The junction had 11 bases not matched to a gene; V was cut back by 4 bases and J by 6 bases. Study results and caveats: With few donors, the genetic and exposure-history diversity represented was limited. Clonotypes that were shared across a few donors made up 4.5% to 5% of naive CD4 clonotypes.

CD8 cells regarded as naive lacked CD45RO, were positively chosen for CCR7, and omitted terminally differentiated effector memory CD45RA+ cells. Source study methods: Filtering differed because ImmunoSEQ produced junction-only sequences that carried no quality scores. Here immunoSEQ multiplex PCR was the method, and the copy in TCRdb shows in-frame clones only, minus some. V and J calls and clone size are copied from that table; D and trimming were computed from the DNA. Found here are over 2,000,000 clones, roughly 95% of them singletons; the top ten hold 1.5% to 2%. The chain carries TRBV30 and TRBJ2-2; 7 bases map to TRBD1. The clonotype comes from a man aged 18-30 years in good health. Some clones in this sample may be carry-over from other donors' samples. The sequencing input was naive CD8+ T cells from PBMCs. The CDR3 spells CAWNSYRGYAGELFF. The CDR3 bases are TGTGCCTGGAATAGTTACAGGGGATATGCCGGGGAGCTGTTTTTT.